The 20 T cell receptor beta chains listed next were all sequenced from one sample in a study of shared clonotypes between healthy human individuals. Method: immunoSEQ multiplex PCR; TCRdb's copy keeps in-frame clones and lacks some. This sample carries some 800,000 clones, almost 95% of them seen once, and the ten largest clones take approximately 25%. CD45RO-negative CD8 cells positively selected for CCR7 made up the naive population, which excluded terminally differentiated effector memory CD45RA+ cells. The sequencing sample was made of naive CD8+ T cells sorted from blood. These receptors all come from a man between 25 and 39 years old in good health.

The V gene is TRBV28, the J gene TRBJ2-7; 12 positions match TRBD2. V lost 8 bases and J lost 5; bases outside the gene matches: 7. CDR1 and CDR2 (germline): MDHEN, SYDVKM. The CDR3 length is 14 residues. CDR3 in amino acids: CASGQTSGSDEQYF. DNA of the CDR3: TGTGCCAGCGGGCAGACTAGCGGGAGCGACGAGCAGTACTTC.

The chain carries TRBV5-1 and TRBJ2-1, with 7 nucleotides matching TRBD1. Germline V gene lookup returns CDR1 SGHRS and CDR2 YFSETQ. Trimming took 2 bases from V and 4 from J; bases not matched to a gene: 3. This CDR3 has 14 amino acids. The CDR3 protein is CASSLWDSYNEQFF. Written as DNA, the CDR3 is TGCGCCAGCAGCTTATGGGACAGTTACAATGAGCAGTTCTTC.

This chain joins TRBV6-5 and TRBJ1-3, with D possibly matching TRBD1 (6 bases). The CDR3 length is 13 residues. V lost 4 bases and J 10 bases, leaving 14 bases between the germline ends. CDR1 MNHEY and CDR2 SVGAGI come from the germline V gene. The CDR3 here is CASSLQGVDTIYF. CDR3 sequence (DNA): TGTGCCAGCAGTTTACAGGGAGTTGATACCATATATTTT.

The rearrangement uses TRBV7-8 and TRBJ2-3; D is undetermined. Germline CDR1 SGHVS, CDR2 FQNEAQ. Trimming stripped 5 bases from V and 4 bases from J, with 13 bases between. The CDR3 covers 14 residues. The CDR3 region has the DNA TGTGCCAGCAGCCGGCTGGGGTGGGCAGATACGCAGTATTTT. It yields the protein CASSRLGWADTQYF.

This clone was found once. The chain is built from TRBV2 and TRBJ2-7; a possible D gene is TRBD2 (6 bases). From germline, CDR1 is SNHLY and CDR2 FYNNEI. V was shortened by 4 bases and J by 6 bases, with 13 bases between the two germline ends. The CDR3 contains 13 residues. CDR3 residues: CASSGTDYVEQYF. For the CDR3, the DNA is TGTGCCAGCAGTGGTACGGACTATGTCGAGCAGTACTTC.

The DNA for the CDR3 is TGTGCCTGGAGTCCGGGGTACAATGAGCAGTTCTTC. Amino acids: CAWSPGYNEQFF. The chain carries TRBV30 and TRBJ2-1; D is possibly TRBD2 (5 bases). The CDR3 is 12 amino acids. From germline, CDR1 is GTSNPN and CDR2 SVGIG (reference sequence). Trimming removed 2 bases at V and 4 bases at J, with 6 bases between.

This chain joins TRBV27 and TRBJ1-3; 7 bases line up with TRBD1. Looked up from germline, CDR1 is MNHEY and CDR2 is SMNVEV (reference sequence). The CDR3 is made up of 17 amino acids. Unmatched junction bases numbered 10, after V lost 5 bases and J lost 0 bases. CDR3 region: CASSLTGTAFSGNTIYF. CDR3 DNA sequence: TGTGCCAGCAGTCTCACCGGGACAGCGTTCTCTGGAAACACCATATATTTT.

The gene calls are TRBV2 and TRBJ2-7; 7 bases fit TRBD1. Germline-derived CDR1 and CDR2 are SNHLY and FYNNEI. J gave up 3 bases and V 3 bases, and 11 bases lay outside the gene matches. This CDR3 spans 16 amino acids. This chain's CDR3 is CASSESTTGQYYEQYF. In DNA form, the CDR3 reads TGTGCCAGCAGTGAGTCAACGACAGGGCAATACTACGAGCAGTACTTC.

The chain combines TRBV13 with TRBJ2-1; D might be TRBD2 (6 bases). The CDR3 runs to 12 residues. Trimming left V 5 bases short and J 6 bases short, with 8 bases between. Germline V gene sequence: CDR1 PRHDT, CDR2 FYEKMQ (reference sequence). The CDR3 sequence is CASSNSGNEQFF. CDR3 bases: TGTGCCAGCAGCAATAGCGGCAATGAGCAGTTCTTC.

J is TRBJ1-1 and V is TRBV7-6, with D possibly being TRBD1 (5 bases). Germline V gene sequence: CDR1 SGHVS, CDR2 FNYEAQ. Trimming removed 1 base from V and 7 bases from J, with 10 bases in between. The CDR3 extends over 13 amino acids. The CDR3 region has the DNA TGTGCCAGCAGCTTAGGGGGCGTCGGTGAAGCTTTCTTT. It encodes CASSLGGVGEAFF.

CDR3 protein: CASGPGLAGFFYEQYF. The CDR3 DNA follows: TGTGCTAGTGGCCCGGGACTAGCGGGATTTTTCTACGAGCAGTACTTC. The chain uses TRBV12-5 and TRBJ2-7, with 13 positions matching TRBD2. Losses at the gene ends were 6 bases for V and 3 bases for J; bases not matched to a gene: 8. This CDR3 has 16 residues. CDR1 and CDR2 (germline): LGHNT, FRNRAP.

V usage is TRBV5-6 and J usage is TRBJ2-7; 10 nucleotides agree with TRBD1. Unmatched junction bases numbered 3, after V lost 3 bases and J lost 0 bases. This CDR3 contains 15 residues. Germline V gene data show CDR1 as SGHDT and CDR2 as YYEEEE. CDR3 sequence (DNA): TGTGCCAGCAGCTCCCGGGACAGGGGCTCCTACGAGCAGTACTTC. It codes for CASSSRDRGSYEQYF. Variable domain in full (rest from reference TRBV5-6 and TRBJ2-7): DAGVTQSPTHLIKTRGQQVTLRCSPKSGHDTVSWYQQALGQGPQFIFQYYEEEERQRGNFPDRFSGHQFPNYSSELNVNALLLGDSALYLCASSSRDRGSYEQYFGPGTRLTVT.

This chain uses TRBV7-9 with TRBJ1-2; no clear D. Trimming left V 5 bases short and J 2 bases short, with 15 bases between. This CDR3 has 15 residues. Germline V gene lookup returns CDR1 SEHNR and CDR2 FQNEAQ (reference sequence). The CDR3 here is CASSPDRLSNYGYTF. The CDR3 nucleotides read TGTGCCAGCAGCCCAGATCGGTTATCGAACTATGGCTACACCTTC.

This sequence joins TRBV5-5 and TRBJ1-4; no clear D gene. The CDR3 consists of 16 residues. Trimming cost V 4 bases and J 0 bases, with 13 bases left between them. Germline-derived CDR1 and CDR2 are SGHKS and YYEKEE (reference sequence). The CDR3 region is CASSVRKQATNEKLFF. CDR3 bases: TGTGCCAGCAGCGTAAGAAAGCAGGCAACTAATGAAAAACTGTTTTTT.

This chain connects TRBV28 to TRBJ2-5; maybe TRBD2 (6 bases). This CDR3 has 14 residues. Germline V gene lookup returns CDR1 MDHEN and CDR2 SYDVKM. The V end was cut by 6 bases, the J end by 9 bases, with 20 bases between. The CDR3 DNA is TGTGCCAGCAGCTTCCAATTGGGGAGGTCGGCCCAGTACTTC. This translates into CASSFQLGRSAQYF.

The count of this clone is one. CDR3 nucleotide sequence: TGTGCCAGCAGCGCCACCGGGACGGGATATAACTATGGCTACACCTTC. It translates to CASSATGTGYNYGYTF. V gene TRBV9 combines with J gene TRBJ1-2, with a tentative D call TRBD1 (5 bases). The V and J ends lost 3 bases and 1 base respectively, with 16 bases between them. The V gene's germline CDR1 is SGDLS and CDR2 YYNGEE. The CDR3 consists of 16 residues.

The V and J genes are TRBV10-2 and TRBJ2-1; TRBD1 agrees at 8 bases. After removal of 6 bases from V and 0 bases from J, the junction contained 7 bases not matched to a gene. The CDR3 runs 16 residues. The germline CDR1 and CDR2 sequences are WSHSY and SAAADI. CDR3 sequence reads: CASRKTGGASYNEQFF. The CDR3 DNA reads as TGCGCCAGCAGGAAAACAGGGGGTGCCTCCTACAATGAGCAGTTCTTC.

The chain couples TRBV7-2 to TRBJ2-1; 13 bases agree with TRBD2. Germline V lookup: CDR1 SGHTA, CDR2 FQGNSA. The CDR3 extends over 16 amino acids. The V and J ends lost 5 bases and 2 bases, in that order; junction bases with no gene match: 3. The CDR3 loop reads CASSRTSGSPYNEQFF. The CDR3 DNA sequence: TGTGCCAGCAGCCGGACTAGCGGGAGTCCCTACAATGAGCAGTTCTTC.

The chain employs TRBV7-9 and TRBJ1-2; no clear D. CDR1 is SEHNR, CDR2 FQNEAQ, per germline (reference sequence). Trimming took 1 base from V and 0 from J, leaving 9 bases between them. This CDR3 spans 15 amino acids. In nucleotides, the CDR3 is TGTGCCAGCAGCTTAGTCACGCGGACTAACTATGGCTACACCTTC. Its protein is CASSLVTRTNYGYTF.

This clone was recorded once. This chain joins TRBV2 and TRBJ2-6, with D tentatively TRBD2 (6 bases). This CDR3 has 16 amino acids. The V gene's germline CDR1 is SNHLY and CDR2 FYNNEI. Trimming cost V 9 bases and J 0 bases, with 15 bases left between them. CDR3 sequence reads: CARNRDSSSGANVLTF. The CDR3 region has the DNA TGTGCCAGAAACCGGGACTCAAGCTCTGGGGCCAACGTCCTGACTTTC.